This TCR beta chain came from a study of cytomegalovirus exposure and HLA in healthy donors. The primer mix had 60 Vbeta and 13 Jbeta primers. Data came from immunoSEQ multiplex PCR; TCRdb stores just in-frame clones and leaves some out. The sample includes around 120,000 clones, 80% of them seen just once. Sample: PBMCs. This clonotype was sampled from a female donor in good health and CMV-seropositive.

The CDR3 bases are TGTGCCAGCAGCGCCCACCCCACAGGGGAGTTGTACGAGCAGTACTTC. It encodes CASSAHPTGELYEQYF. The chain is built from TRBV7-9 and TRBJ2-7, with 7 bases matching TRBD1. The CDR3 has 16 amino acids. V lost 5 bases and J lost 4; bases outside the gene matches: 14. From germline, CDR1 is SEHNR and CDR2 FQNEAQ (reference sequence).